These T cell receptor beta chains were read from a single sample in a study of blood T cell repertoires in COVID-19. Produced via immunoSEQ multiplex PCR; TCRdb's table is partial and in-frame only. The sample consists of 150,000 to 200,000 clones, roughly 82% of them appearing once. The sample taken for sequencing was PBMCs or T cells enriched from blood (not recorded which). These receptors all stem from a woman aged 55-70 years with acute COVID-19. The conserved cysteine and the conserved F or W are not part of the CDR3 here. Expanded clones get a size class; other rows say once, few or many, or leave the size out.

V gene,clone size,J gene,CDR3 length,CDR3 protein
TRBV5-5,NA,TRBJ2-2,13,ASSIRDSYTGELF
TRBV2,NA,TRBJ1-1,13,ASSGLIGTNTEAF
TRBV18,NA,TRBJ2-5,11,ASSTGWQETQY
TRBV19,NA,TRBJ1-1,14,ASSIDGNRVVYGAF
TRBV11-2,NA,TRBJ1-4,13,ASSLPGQGGEKLF
TRBV7-2,NA,TRBJ2-1,13,ASSLASGGRNEQF
TRBV6-5,NA,TRBJ1-6,13,ASSLQGFGGSPLH
TRBV27,few,TRBJ2-1,14,ASSYLGLAGHNEQF
TRBV10-3,NA,TRBJ2-5,11,AISELRGETQY
TRBV2,once,TRBJ2-5,11,ATSQWTGETQY
TRBV9,NA,TRBJ2-5,13,ASSVAQAIQETQY
TRBV24-1,NA,TRBJ1-1,13,ATSDATGSGTEAF
TRBV30,NA,TRBJ2-4,13,AWSVGGVVGNIQY
TRBV5-1,NA,TRBJ1-6,13,ASSLGGKGPLGLH
TRBV29-1,NA,TRBJ1-1,12,STRGTKDNTEAF
TRBV5-6,NA,TRBJ2-2,10,ASSFSGGELF
TRBV7-2,NA,TRBJ2-7,13,ASSSWDSGVYEQY
TRBV27,once,TRBJ2-7,11,ASRAQGAYEQY
TRBV4-2,NA,TRBJ2-1,16,ASSQGQRGEGAYNEQF
TRBV30,once,TRBJ2-2,12,AWSLAGGPRELF
TRBV6-5,NA,TRBJ2-7,12,ASRDPGEAYEQY
TRBV5-6,NA,TRBJ1-2,14,ASSLANGTGSYGYT
TRBV30,NA,TRBJ1-1,10,AWSRGRSEAF
TRBV19,once,TRBJ1-2,12,ASSIPGPLGGYT
TRBV23-1,NA,TRBJ1-2,12,ASSQYSRVYGYT
TRBV5-4,NA,TRBJ1-5,13,ASSLAPTEDQPQH
TRBV5-1,NA,TRBJ2-7,12,ASSSVRRLYEQY
TRBV28,NA,TRBJ1-1,13,ASSLGQAINTEAF
TRBV5-6,NA,TRBJ2-1,14,ASSWASGEGYNEQF
TRBV29-1,NA,TRBJ1-2,11,SVFAQNDYGYT
TRBV7-2,NA,TRBJ1-2,12,ASSLLTGAYGYT
TRBV19,NA,TRBJ1-2,11,ASSKSGTDGYT
TRBV4-3,NA,TRBJ1-3,16,ASSQALTGGRSGNTIY
TRBV4-2,NA,TRBJ2-2,13,ASTSGSGYTGELF
TRBV19,many,TRBJ2-1,14,ASSIVAGRSYNEQF
TRBV21-1,NA,TRBJ1-2,11,ASSPLGGDGYT
TRBV3-1/TRBV3-2,NA,TRBJ1-2,11,ASSRNGNGGYT
TRBV5-6,NA,TRBJ1-1,11,ASSLVEETEAF
TRBV21-1,NA,TRBJ1-2,13,ASTNYRGWSYGYT
TRBV9,NA,TRBJ2-3,14,ASSVAASGRAYTQY
TRBV4-2,NA,TRBJ1-4,14,ASSQGGNRDNEKLF
TRBV28,NA,TRBJ1-6,12,AIPGGEYNSPLH
TRBV19,once,TRBJ1-5,13,ASSIVTGSNQPQH
TRBV7-9,NA,TRBJ2-1,6,ASSLQF
TRBV12-3/TRBV12-4,NA,TRBJ2-2,11,ASNAQGPGELF
TRBV9,once,TRBJ2-3,13,ASSVDGIRADTQY
TRBV6-5,NA,TRBJ1-1,13,ASTHPRLMNTEAF
TRBV7-7,NA,TRBJ2-1,13,ASSQSASLYNEQF
TRBV4-3,NA,TRBJ1-4,11,ASSEGWSEKLF
TRBV7-2,few,TRBJ2-1,14,ASSLGSGSGGNEQF
TRBV7-2,medium-sized,TRBJ2-4,16,ASSFVTSGSGGKNIQY
TRBV18,NA,TRBJ1-4,13,ASSPRAQSNEKLF
TRBV9,NA,TRBJ2-7,13,ASSGPLAGDYEQY
TRBV6-4,many,TRBJ1-2,11,ASRVDRIGGYT
TRBV6-2/TRBV6-3,few,TRBJ1-1,13,ASSWTAIMNTEAF
TRBV5-1,NA,TRBJ1-4,12,ASSITGVGEKLF
TRBV27,NA,TRBJ2-1,15,ASRPGLAGEPYNEQF
TRBV10-3,NA,TRBJ1-4,12,AISVGGLREKLF
TRBV28,NA,TRBJ2-2,10,ASSLETGELF
TRBV30,few,TRBJ2-3,13,AWRTLAGGPPTQY